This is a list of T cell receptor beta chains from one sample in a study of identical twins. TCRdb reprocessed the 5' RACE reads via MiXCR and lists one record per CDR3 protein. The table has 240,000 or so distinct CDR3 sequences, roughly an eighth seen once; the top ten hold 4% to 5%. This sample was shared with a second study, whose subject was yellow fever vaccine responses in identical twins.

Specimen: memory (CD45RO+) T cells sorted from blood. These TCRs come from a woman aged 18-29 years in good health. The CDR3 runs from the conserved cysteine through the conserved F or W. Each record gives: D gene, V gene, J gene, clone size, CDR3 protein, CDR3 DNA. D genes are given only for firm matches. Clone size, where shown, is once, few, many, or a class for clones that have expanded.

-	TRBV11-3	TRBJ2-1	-	CASSLESTEQFF	TGTGCCAGCAGCTTAGAGTCCACCGAGCAGTTCTTC
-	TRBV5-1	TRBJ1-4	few	CASSLGPGEKLFF	TGCGCCAGCAGCTTGGGGCCGGGGGAAAAACTGTTTTTT
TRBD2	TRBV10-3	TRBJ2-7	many	CAISLGLAGENYEQYF	TGTGCCATCTCCTTGGGACTAGCGGGGGAAAACTACGAGCAGTACTTC
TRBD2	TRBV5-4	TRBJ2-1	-	CASSFPLAGINNEQFF	TGTGCCAGCAGCTTCCCTCTAGCGGGAATAAACAATGAGCAGTTCTTC
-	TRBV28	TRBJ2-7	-	CASRPTESYEQYF	TGTGCCAGCAGGCCGACAGAGTCCTACGAGCAGTACTTC
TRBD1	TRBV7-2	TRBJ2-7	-	CASSWTGGEAYEQYF	TGTGCCAGCAGCTGGACAGGGGGCGAGGCCTACGAGCAGTACTTC
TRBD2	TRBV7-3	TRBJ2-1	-	CASSLTPGLAKFDNEQFF	TGTGCCAGCAGCTTAACGCCAGGACTAGCGAAGTTTGACAATGAGCAGTTCTTC
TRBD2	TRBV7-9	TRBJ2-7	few	CASSPGGAGGTYEQYF	TGTGCCAGCAGCCCCGGGGGGGCCGGAGGTACCTACGAGCAGTACTTC
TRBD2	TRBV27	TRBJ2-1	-	CASSLLAGGLVNEQFF	TGTGCCAGCAGTTTGCTAGCGGGAGGGCTTGTGAATGAGCAGTTCTTC
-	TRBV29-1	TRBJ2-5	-	CSVDIRAGKYQETQYF	TGCAGCGTTGACATCAGGGCTGGAAAGTACCAAGAGACCCAGTACTTC
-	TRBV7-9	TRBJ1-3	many	CASSSGLLIYF	TGTGCCAGCAGCTCTGGACTGCTCATATATTTT
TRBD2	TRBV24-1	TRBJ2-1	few	CATSGQPGTSSNEQFF	TGTGCCACCAGCGGACAGCCCGGGACTAGCAGCAATGAGCAGTTCTTC
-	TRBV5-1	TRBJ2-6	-	CASSLEQISSGANVLTF	TGCGCCAGCAGCTTGGAACAGATAAGCTCTGGGGCCAACGTCCTGACTTTC
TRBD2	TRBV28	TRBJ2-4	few	CATTPVGRALAKNIQYF	TGTGCCACCACCCCCGTCGGGAGGGCATTAGCCAAAAACATTCAGTACTTC
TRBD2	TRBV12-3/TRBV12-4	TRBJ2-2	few	CASSPPGGGYYTGELFF	TGTGCCAGCAGTCCACCGGGAGGAGGATATTACACCGGGGAGCTGTTTTTT
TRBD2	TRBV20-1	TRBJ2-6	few	CSARFGAGVSGANVLTF	TGCAGTGCTAGATTCGGGGCGGGAGTATCTGGGGCCAACGTCCTGACTTTC
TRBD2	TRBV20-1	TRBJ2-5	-	CSARVVGLAGGETQYF	TGCAGTGCTAGAGTGGTCGGCCTAGCGGGGGGTGAGACCCAGTACTTC
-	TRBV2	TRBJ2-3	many	CASNRPSTDTQYF	TGTGCCAGCAACCGTCCTAGCACAGATACGCAGTATTTT
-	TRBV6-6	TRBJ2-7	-	CASSYESAYEQYF	TGTGCCAGCAGTTACGAGTCCGCCTACGAGCAGTACTTC
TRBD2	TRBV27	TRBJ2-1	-	CASSLMAGGNEQFF	TGTGCCAGCAGTTTAATGGCGGGGGGCAATGAGCAGTTCTTC
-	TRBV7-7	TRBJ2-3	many	CASSLDNTQYF	TGTGCTAGCAGCTTAGACAATACGCAGTATTTT
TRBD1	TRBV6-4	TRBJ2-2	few	CASSDSGQGILTGELFF	TGTGCCAGCAGTGACTCGGGACAGGGTATTTTAACCGGGGAGCTGTTTTTT
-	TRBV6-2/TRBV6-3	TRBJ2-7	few	CASRKTGLYEQYF	TGTGCCAGCAGAAAAACAGGGCTCTACGAGCAGTACTTC
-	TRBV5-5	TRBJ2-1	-	CATANIYNEQFF	TGTGCCACAGCAAATATCTACAATGAGCAGTTCTTC
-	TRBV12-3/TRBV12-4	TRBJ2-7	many	CASTVRGTGEQYF	TGTGCCAGCACCGTCAGGGGAACAGGCGAGCAGTACTTC
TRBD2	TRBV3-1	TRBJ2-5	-	CASSRGLAGRETQYF	TGTGCCAGCAGCCGGGGACTAGCTGGTCGGGAGACCCAGTACTTC
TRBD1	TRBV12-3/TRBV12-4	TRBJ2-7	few	CASSKSGPGQATYEQYF	TGTGCCAGCAGCAAAAGTGGACCGGGACAGGCTACCTACGAGCAGTACTTC
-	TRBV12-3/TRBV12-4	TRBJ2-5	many	CASSSSGWGETQYF	TGTGCCAGCAGTTCTTCAGGGTGGGGTGAGACCCAGTACTTC
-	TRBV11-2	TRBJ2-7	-	CASSLDLGGPYEQYF	TGTGCCAGCAGCTTAGATTTGGGGGGCCCCTACGAGCAGTACTTC
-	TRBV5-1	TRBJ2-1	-	CASSLVPAKMDEQFF	TGCGCCAGCAGCTTGGTACCAGCAAAGATGGATGAGCAGTTCTTC
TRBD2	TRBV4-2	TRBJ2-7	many	CASSQASGGSYEQYF	TGTGCCAGCAGCCAAGCCAGCGGGGGGTCCTACGAGCAGTACTTC
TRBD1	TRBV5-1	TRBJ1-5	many	CASSSGTGNQPQHF	TGCGCCAGCAGCTCCGGGACAGGGAATCAGCCCCAGCATTTT
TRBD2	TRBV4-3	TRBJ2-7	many	CASSQDLAGGTFEQYF	TGCGCCAGCAGCCAGGATCTAGCGGGAGGTACCTTCGAGCAGTACTTC
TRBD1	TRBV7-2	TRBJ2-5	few	CASSLARDRWETQYF	TGTGCCAGCAGCTTAGCGCGGGACAGGTGGGAGACCCAGTACTTC
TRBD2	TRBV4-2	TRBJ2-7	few	CASSQGLAAYYEQYF	TGTGCCAGCAGCCAAGGACTAGCGGCCTATTACGAGCAGTACTTC
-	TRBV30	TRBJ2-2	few	CAWYKEPTGELFF	TGTGCCTGGTACAAGGAACCCACCGGGGAGCTGTTTTTT
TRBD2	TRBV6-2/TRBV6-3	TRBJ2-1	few	CASSYYPGTSGNDEQFF	TGTGCCAGCAGTTACTACCCCGGGACTAGCGGGAACGATGAGCAGTTCTTC
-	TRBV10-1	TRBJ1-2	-	CASREDSIYTF	TGCGCCAGCAGAGAAGACAGCATCTACACCTTC
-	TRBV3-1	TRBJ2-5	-	CASSQAGTVLETQYF	TGTGCCAGCAGCCAAGCAGGGACCGTTCTGGAGACCCAGTACTTC
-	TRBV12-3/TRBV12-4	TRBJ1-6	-	CASSQQTGLDSPLHF	TGTGCCAGCAGCCAACAAACAGGGTTGGACTCACCCCTCCACTTT
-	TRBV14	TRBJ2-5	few	CASSRKGLQETQYF	TGTGCCAGCAGCCGCAAAGGCCTTCAAGAGACCCAGTACTTC
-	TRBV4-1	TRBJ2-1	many	CASSQDSGGVHNEQFF	TGCGCCAGCAGCCAAGATTCTGGTGGGGTCCACAATGAGCAGTTCTTC
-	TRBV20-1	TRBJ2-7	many	CSASPATYEQYF	TGCAGTGCTAGCCCGGCGACCTACGAGCAGTACTTC
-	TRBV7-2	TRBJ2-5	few	CASSLVGAREETQYF	TGTGCCAGCAGCTTAGTCGGGGCCAGAGAAGAGACCCAGTACTTC
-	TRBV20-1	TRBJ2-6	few	CSAKYRAGANVLTF	TGCAGTGCTAAGTATAGGGCTGGGGCCAACGTCCTGACTTTC
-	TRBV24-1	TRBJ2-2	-	CATRGVTGELFF	TGTGCCACTCGAGGGGTCACCGGGGAGCTGTTTTTT
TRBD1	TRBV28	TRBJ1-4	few	CASSLLPGTENEKLFF	TGTGCCAGCAGTTTACTTCCCGGGACAGAGAATGAAAAACTGTTTTTT
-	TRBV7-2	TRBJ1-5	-	CASRERANSNQPQHF	TGTGCCAGCAGGGAGAGAGCTAATAGCAATCAGCCCCAGCATTTT
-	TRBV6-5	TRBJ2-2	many	CASSYGGGHGTGELFF	TGTGCCAGCAGTTACGGGGGGGGACATGGGACCGGGGAGCTGTTTTTT